This T cell receptor (beta chain) emerged from a study of T-cell reconstitution after alpha-beta-depleted transplantation in children. Findings and limits, study-wide: By about two months after transplant, alpha-beta T cells reportedly arose from several hundred graft clones that had expanded. T-cell numbers and diversity one year post-transplant derived largely from freshly generated T cells.

Unique molecular identifiers were used to barcode this TCRbeta library. MiXCR, run by TCRdb on the PCR reads, gives a single entry per CDR3 protein. This table holds 450,000 to 600,000 distinct CDR3 sequences, over 9.5% found once. This clonotype was recorded a few times. Its antigen is not identified. This CDR3 contains 15 residues. The junction had 5 bases not matched to a gene; V was cut back by 4 bases and J by 4 bases. The genes are TRBV12-3 or TRBV12-4 and TRBJ2-1; 9 positions match TRBD1. The sequence was obtained from a child aged 2 to 10 with inherited bone marrow failure, due to receive a stem cell transplant. The input for sequencing was PBMCs, taken before TCRalphabeta/CD19-depleted stem cell transplant. DNA for the CDR3: TGTGCCAGCAGTTACAGGGGGCAAACATACAATGAGCAGTTCTTC. This translates into CASSYRGQTYNEQFF.